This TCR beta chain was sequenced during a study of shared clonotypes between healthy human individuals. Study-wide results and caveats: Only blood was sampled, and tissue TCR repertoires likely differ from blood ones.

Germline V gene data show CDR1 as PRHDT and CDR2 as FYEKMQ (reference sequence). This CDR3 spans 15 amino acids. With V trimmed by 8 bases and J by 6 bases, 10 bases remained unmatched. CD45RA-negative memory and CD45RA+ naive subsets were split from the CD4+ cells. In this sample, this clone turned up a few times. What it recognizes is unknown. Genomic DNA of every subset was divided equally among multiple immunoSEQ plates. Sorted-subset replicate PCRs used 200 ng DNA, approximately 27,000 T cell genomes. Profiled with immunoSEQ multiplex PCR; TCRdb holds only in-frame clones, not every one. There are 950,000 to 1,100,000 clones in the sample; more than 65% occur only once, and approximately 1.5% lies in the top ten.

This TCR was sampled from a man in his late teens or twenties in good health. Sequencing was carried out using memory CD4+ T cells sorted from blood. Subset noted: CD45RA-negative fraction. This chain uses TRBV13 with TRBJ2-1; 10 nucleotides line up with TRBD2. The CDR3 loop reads CASVFGLAGVNEQFF. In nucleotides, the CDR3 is TGTGCCAGCGTTTTTGGGCTAGCGGGAGTCAATGAGCAGTTCTTC. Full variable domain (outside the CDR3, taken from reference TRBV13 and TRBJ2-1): AAGVIQSPRHLIKEKRETATLKCYPIPRHDTVYWYQQGPGQDPQFLISFYEKMQSDKGSIPDRFSAQQFSDYHSELNMSSLELGDSALYFCASVFGLAGVNEQFFGPGTRLTVL.